These 27 T cell receptor beta chains came from one sample sequenced in a study of blood T cell repertoires in COVID-19. Profiled with immunoSEQ multiplex PCR; TCRdb holds only in-frame clones, not every one. This table has about 92,000 clones, approximately 88% appearing once. The sequenced sample consisted of peripheral blood. The receptors here all came from a woman aged 55-70 years with COVID-19, enrolled during active disease.

The gene calls are TRBV10-3 and TRBJ2-5; D gene ambiguous. The ends were cut back, 2 bases at V and 2 bases at J, with 12 bases in the middle. The CDR3 is 15 residues long. Germline values: CDR1 ENHRY, CDR2 SYGVKD. The CDR3 bases are TGTGCCATCAGTGAGACAGATAAACCGCAAGAGACCCAGTACTTC. Translating gives CAISETDKPQETQYF.

This sequence joins TRBV20-1 and TRBJ2-3; 8 bases map to TRBD2. V trimming: 3 bases; J trimming: 5 bases; junction bases outside the gene matches: 4. The CDR3 contains 13 residues. Germline values: CDR1 DFQATT, CDR2 SNEGSKA (reference sequence). CDR3 region: CSASFSGEDTQYF. The CDR3 region has the DNA TGCAGTGCTAGTTTTAGCGGGGAAGATACGCAGTATTTT.

The chain links TRBV15 to TRBJ2-3; 9 positions agree with TRBD1. This CDR3 comprises 16 residues. Germline assignment: CDR1 LNHNV and CDR2 YYDKDF (reference sequence). Unmatched junction bases numbered 7, after V lost 0 bases and J lost 6 bases. The CDR3 nucleotides read TGTGCCACCAGCAGAGAGGGACAGGGTTTTTACGATACGCAGTATTTT. Amino acid sequence: CATSREGQGFYDTQYF. Full variable domain (outside the CDR3, taken from reference TRBV15 and TRBJ2-3): DAMVIQNPRYQVTQFGKPVTLSCSQTLNHNVMYWYQQKSSQAPKLLFHYYDKDFNNEADTPDNFQSRRPNTSFCFLDIRSPGLGDTAMYLCATSREGQGFYDTQYFGPGTRLTVL.

This chain connects TRBV6-2 or TRBV6-3 to TRBJ1-5; 9 bases agree with TRBD1. Germline lookup yields CDR1 MNHEY and CDR2 SVGEGT. The CDR3 consists of 16 residues. The V segment lost 0 bases and the J segment 6 bases; nucleotides outside the gene matches: 6. The CDR3 DNA is TGTGCCAGCAGTTACTCTCCGGGACAGGGTTTTCAGCCCCAGCATTTT. Translating gives CASSYSPGQGFQPQHF.

The rearrangement links TRBV6-2 or TRBV6-3 to TRBJ1-3, with unresolved D. The CDR3 consists of 13 residues. Germline assignment: CDR1 MNHEY and CDR2 SVGEGT. The V gene lost 2 bases and the J gene lost 4 bases, with 6 bases spanning the gap. Here the CDR3 DNA reads TGTGCCAGCAGTTACCTCCTCGGAAACACCATATATTTT. Residues: CASSYLLGNTIYF.

The chain has TRBV4-3 and TRBJ1-1; TRBD1 matches 8 bases. The CDR3 extends over 14 amino acids. Germline V gene lookup returns CDR1 LGHNA and CDR2 YSLEER. J lost 5 bases, V lost 4 bases, and 6 bases had no gene match. The CDR3 coding sequence is TGCGCCAGCAGCCGGGGACAGGTTTGGACTGAAGCTTTCTTT. This translates into CASSRGQVWTEAFF.

This clone was observed a few times. The chain is built from TRBV7-2 and TRBJ2-7; D is unclear. In germline, CDR1 is SGHTA, CDR2 FQGNSA. The CDR3 runs to 11 residues. The ends were cut back, 4 bases at V and 3 bases at J, with 4 bases in the middle. CDR3: CASSYNYEQYF. The CDR3 region has the DNA TGTGCCAGCAGCTACAACTACGAGCAGTACTTC.

The chain employs TRBV6-2 or TRBV6-3 and TRBJ1-1; D possibly corresponds to TRBD1 (5 bases). There are 13 residues in the CDR3. Looked up from germline, CDR1 is MNHEY and CDR2 is SVGEGT. V lost 2 bases and J lost 1, with 5 bases in between. The CDR3 protein is CASSYRGNTEAFF. The CDR3 DNA sequence: TGTGCCAGCAGTTACAGGGGGAACACTGAAGCTTTCTTT.

CDR3 loop: CASSYSGQGAFF. The CDR3 nucleotides are TGTGCCAGCAGTTACTCCGGACAGGGAGCTTTCTTT. The chain has TRBV6-6 and TRBJ1-1, with 8 bases fitting TRBD1. J was trimmed by 10 bases and V by 0 bases; bases with no gene match: 1. The CDR3 length is 12 residues. The germline V gene has CDR1 MNHNY and CDR2 SVGAGI (reference sequence).

The J gene is TRBJ2-7, the V gene TRBV14; maybe TRBD2 (6 bases). Germline V CDR1 and CDR2: SGHDN, FVKESK. The CDR3 spans 17 residues. Trimming shortened V by 0 bases and J by 8 bases, and 23 bases separated the two germline ends. CDR3 protein: CASSQDTPGAPGRKQYF. The CDR3 region has the DNA TGTGCCAGCAGCCAAGATACACCGGGAGCTCCTGGGAGAAAGCAGTACTTC.

V and J are TRBV9 and TRBJ2-2; D possibly corresponds to TRBD1 (6 bases). V dropped 2 bases and J dropped 3 bases, with 8 bases sitting between them. The CDR3 length is 14 residues. Looked up from germline, CDR1 is SGDLS and CDR2 is YYNGEE. CDR3 residues: CASSVAGDTGELFF. In DNA form, the CDR3 reads TGTGCCAGCAGCGTCGCAGGGGACACCGGGGAGCTGTTTTTT.

The rearrangement joins TRBV4-2 to TRBJ1-5; the D gene is possibly TRBD1 (6 bases). This CDR3 is 13 amino acids long. Germline V CDR1 and CDR2: LGHNA, YNFKEQ. V lost 0 bases, J lost 7 bases, and 7 bases lay in between. The CDR3 DNA reads as TGTGCCAGCAGCCAAGATACAGGGCAGCCCCAGCATTTT. It is translated as CASSQDTGQPQHF.

The chain links TRBV2 to TRBJ2-7, with TRBD1 matching 8 bases. V lost 2 bases and J lost 6; bases outside the gene matches: 0. CDR3 length: 12 residues. Germline loops: CDR1 SNHLY, CDR2 FYNNEI. The CDR3 nucleotides read TGTGCCAGCAGTGAAACAGGGGGCGAGCAGTACTTC. Translated, it gives CASSETGGEQYF.

The chain couples TRBV28 to TRBJ2-3; TRBD1 matches at 8 bases. This CDR3 contains 16 residues. Germline values: CDR1 MDHEN, CDR2 SYDVKM. V lost 5 bases to trimming and J lost 3 bases; unmatched junction nucleotides: 10. The CDR3 here is CASSLDREIGTDTQYF. CDR3 nucleotides: TGTGCCAGCAGTCTGGACAGGGAGATTGGTACAGATACGCAGTATTTT.

The gene calls are TRBV7-2 and TRBJ2-5; tentative D call: TRBD1 (5 bases). Trimming took 5 bases from V and 0 from J, leaving 10 bases between them. Germline V gene sequence: CDR1 SGHTA, CDR2 FQGNSA. The CDR3 contains 14 residues. CDR3 sequence (DNA): TGTGCCAGCAGCCTTCAGGGCAACCAAGAGACCCAGTACTTC. Translated, it gives CASSLQGNQETQYF. Variable domain in full (rest from reference TRBV7-2 and TRBJ2-5): GAGVSQSPSNKVTEKGKDVELRCDPISGHTALYWYRQSLGQGLEFLIYFQGNSAPDKSGLPSDRFSAERTGGSVSTLTIQRTQQEDSAVYLCASSLQGNQETQYFGPGTRLLVL.

This clone was recorded only once. The CDR3 DNA is TGCGCCAGCAGCCGCCTACTAGCGGGGGGGCGGTACGAGCAGTACTTC. Residues: CASSRLLAGGRYEQYF. The chain is built from TRBV4-1 and TRBJ2-7; TRBD2 matches at 13 bases. The V and J ends lost 4 bases and 4 bases, in that order; junction bases with no gene match: 7. This CDR3 has 16 residues. From germline, CDR1 is MGHRA and CDR2 YSYEKL.

The CDR3 sequence: CATSRDRRGAGQPQHF. Here the CDR3 DNA reads TGTGCCACCAGCAGAGATCGCCGGGGGGCTGGCCAGCCCCAGCATTTT. The J gene is TRBJ1-5, the V gene TRBV15; perhaps TRBD1 as D (6 bases). Germline V gene data show CDR1 as LNHNV and CDR2 as YYDKDF (reference sequence). CDR3 length: 16 amino acids. Trimming removed 0 bases at V and 7 bases at J, with 16 bases between. The full variable domain, rest sourced from reference TRBV15 and TRBJ1-5, is DAMVIQNPRYQVTQFGKPVTLSCSQTLNHNVMYWYQQKSSQAPKLLFHYYDKDFNNEADTPDNFQSRRPNTSFCFLDIRSPGLGDTAMYLCATSRDRRGAGQPQHFGDGTRLSIL.

The gene calls are TRBV7-2 and TRBJ1-2; no firm D call. The CDR3 is made up of 14 amino acids. Trimming cost V 5 bases and J 8 bases, with 18 bases left between them. Germline CDR1 and CDR2: SGHTA and FQGNSA. CDR3: CASSGRSPTEGYTF. Here the CDR3 DNA reads TGTGCCAGCAGCGGGAGGAGTCCAACGGAAGGCTACACCTTC.

The CDR3: CASGGRDKYYEQYF. In DNA form, the CDR3 reads TGTGCCAGCGGGGGGCGGGACAAGTACTACGAGCAGTACTTC. J is TRBJ2-7 and V is TRBV19, with a weak D call TRBD2 (7 bases). This CDR3 is built from 14 residues. Trimming shortened V by 9 bases and J by 3 bases, and 18 bases separated the two germline ends. Germline V gene data show CDR1 as LNHDA and CDR2 as SQIVND (reference sequence).

The rearrangement uses TRBV14 and TRBJ2-1; 7 bases fit TRBD1. The CDR3 has 17 amino acids. Trimming at V came to 1 base and at J to 8 bases, leaving 14 bases not matched to a gene. Germline-derived CDR1 and CDR2 are SGHDN and FVKESK. The CDR3 spells CASSQATGIGFRDEQFF. The CDR3 bases are TGTGCCAGCAGCCAAGCGACAGGGATTGGGTTCCGGGATGAGCAGTTCTTC.

The V gene is TRBV7-9, the J gene TRBJ2-6; D is unresolved. The germline gives CDR1 SEHNR, CDR2 FQNEAQ (reference sequence). The CDR3 spans 14 residues. V was pared by 8 bases and J by 4 bases, with 12 bases between. The CDR3 region is CASLTEAGANVLTF. CDR3 coding DNA: TGTGCCAGCTTAACTGAAGCCGGGGCCAACGTCCTGACTTTC.

The CDR3 is CASSLRASGGQSYNEQFF. CDR3 bases: TGTGCCAGCAGCTTAAGGGCTAGCGGGGGCCAATCCTACAATGAGCAGTTCTTC. This sequence joins TRBV7-3 and TRBJ2-1, with TRBD2 matching over 10 bases. Germline loops: CDR1 SGHTA, CDR2 FQGTGA. Trimming removed 1 base from V and 1 base from J; junction bases left unmatched: 7. This CDR3 is built from 18 residues.

This clone showed up just once. The chain links TRBV6-5 to TRBJ1-6, with D possibly matching TRBD1 (6 bases). The CDR3 extends over 14 amino acids. The V gene's germline CDR1 is MNHEY and CDR2 SVGAGI. Trimming pared 11 bases from V and 0 bases from J, leaving 11 bases between. The CDR3 loop is CAVRGFSYNSPLHF. CDR3 nucleotide sequence: TGTGCCGTGAGGGGGTTCTCCTATAATTCACCCCTCCACTTT.

The chain uses TRBV10-3 and TRBJ1-4; D is uncertain. Germline V gene data show CDR1 as ENHRY and CDR2 as SYGVKD. The CDR3 loop spans 13 amino acids. The CDR3 here is CASSAGEDEKLFF. The CDR3 DNA reads as TGTGCATCATCAGCGGGAGAGGACGAAAAACTGTTTTTT.

CDR3 region: CASSLGGTGDGYTF. CDR3 sequence (DNA): TGTGCCAGCAGTTTAGGAGGGACAGGGGATGGCTACACCTTC. The chain combines TRBV28 with TRBJ1-2; 10 nucleotides align to TRBD1. The V segment lost 2 bases and the J segment 6 bases; nucleotides outside the gene matches: 3. Germline CDR1 MDHEN, CDR2 SYDVKM. The CDR3 runs 14 residues.

This chain connects TRBV7-9 to TRBJ1-4, with TRBD1 as a possible D gene (6 bases). Germline CDR1 and CDR2: SEHNR and FQNEAQ (reference sequence). CDR3 length equals 14 residues. Trimming cost V 2 bases and J 8 bases, with 12 bases left between them. The CDR3 DNA reads as TGTGCCAGCAGCTTATTCACAGGGAACGAAAAACTGTTTTTT. Translating it yields CASSLFTGNEKLFF.

The chain joins TRBV7-3 to TRBJ1-5, with 8 bases fitting TRBD1. Germline V gene lookup returns CDR1 SGHTA and CDR2 FQGTGA. The J segment lost 0 bases and the V segment lost 5 bases, leaving 15 bases of the junction unmatched. The CDR3 length is 19 residues. CDR3 amino acids: CASSPRGSGGANSNQPQHF. CDR3 nucleotides: TGTGCCAGCAGCCCGCGCGGATCAGGGGGCGCAAATAGCAATCAGCCCCAGCATTTT. Combining the CDR3 with reference TRBV7-3 and TRBJ1-5 gives the whole variable domain GAGVSQTPSNKVTEKGKYVELRCDPISGHTALYWYRQSLGQGPEFLIYFQGTGAADDSGLPNDRFFAVRPEGSVSTLKIQRTERGDSAVYLCASSPRGSGGANSNQPQHFGDGTRLSIL.